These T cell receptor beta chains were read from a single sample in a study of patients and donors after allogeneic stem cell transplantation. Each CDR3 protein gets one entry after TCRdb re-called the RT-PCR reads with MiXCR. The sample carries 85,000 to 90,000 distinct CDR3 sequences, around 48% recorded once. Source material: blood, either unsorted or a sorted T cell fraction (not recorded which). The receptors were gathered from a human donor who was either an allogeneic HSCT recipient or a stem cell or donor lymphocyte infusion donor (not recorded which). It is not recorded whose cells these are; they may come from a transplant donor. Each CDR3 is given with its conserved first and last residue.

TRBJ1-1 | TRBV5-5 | CASSPWVFQGLTEAFF
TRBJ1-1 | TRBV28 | CASSLKILRGDTEAFF
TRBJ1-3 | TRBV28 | CASIPSTAGSGNTIYF
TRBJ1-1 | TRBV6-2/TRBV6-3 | CASSYYPRATEAFF
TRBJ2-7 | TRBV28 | CASFQLQGPSYEQYF
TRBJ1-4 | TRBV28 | CASRDSHNEKLFF
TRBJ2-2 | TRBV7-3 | CASSPNTGELFF
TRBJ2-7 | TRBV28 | CASTILQSSYEQYF
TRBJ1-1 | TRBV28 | CASSLRFGNTEAFF
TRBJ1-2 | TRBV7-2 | CASSLETVGGAVGGYTF
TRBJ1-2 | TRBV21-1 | CASSKEDRANYGYTF
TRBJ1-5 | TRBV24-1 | CATSSGQDSNQPQHF
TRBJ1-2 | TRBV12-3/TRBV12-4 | CASSLTQTGGGGGYTF
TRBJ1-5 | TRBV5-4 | CASSLAGANQPQHF
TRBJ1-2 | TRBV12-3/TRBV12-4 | CASSLAPRGPDGYTF
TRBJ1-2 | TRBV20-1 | CSARDGYTF
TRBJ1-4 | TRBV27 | CASNYGPPNEKLFF
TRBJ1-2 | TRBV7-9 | CASSPAGTGTSNYGYTF
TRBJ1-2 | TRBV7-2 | CASSYPPGTVYGYTF
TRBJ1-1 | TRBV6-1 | CASSVWEKNTEAFF
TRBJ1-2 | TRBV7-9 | CASSLGRGYTF
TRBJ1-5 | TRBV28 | CASSLSRGNGNQPQHF
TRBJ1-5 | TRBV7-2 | CASSYRTGVNQPQHF
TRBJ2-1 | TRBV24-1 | CATSDSRREQFF
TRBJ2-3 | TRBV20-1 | CSATKVSSGRIADTQYF
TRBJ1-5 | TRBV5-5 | CASSLLDNDQPQHF
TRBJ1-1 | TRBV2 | CASSEDSYPSNTEAFF
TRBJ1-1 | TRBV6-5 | CASSYSRSREAFF
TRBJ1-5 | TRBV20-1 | CSAGEQPQHF
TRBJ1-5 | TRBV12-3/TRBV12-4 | CASSLKEGRFSNQPQHF
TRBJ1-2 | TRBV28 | CASRTTGGKRGGYTF
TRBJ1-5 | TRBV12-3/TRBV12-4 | CASRWGGQGNQPQHF
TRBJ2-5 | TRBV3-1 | CASSQTASRQETQYF
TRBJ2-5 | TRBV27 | CASSLSVALQETQYF
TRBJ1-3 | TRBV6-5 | CASSYSNRAGGNTIYF
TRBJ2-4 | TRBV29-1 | CSVGQGDKNIQYF
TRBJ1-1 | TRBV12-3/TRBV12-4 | CASNLVESQAEAFF
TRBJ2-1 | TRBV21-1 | CASSKERSGRALYNEQFF
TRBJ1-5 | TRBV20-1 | CSARGTDDQPQHF
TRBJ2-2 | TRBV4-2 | CASSQGGTTRETGELFF
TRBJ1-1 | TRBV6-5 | CASSYSGSTRTEAFF
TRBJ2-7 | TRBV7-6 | CASSLNPRAEQYF
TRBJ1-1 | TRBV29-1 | CSVEPRQGASEAFF
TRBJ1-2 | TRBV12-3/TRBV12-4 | CASSFSGTGGYGYTF
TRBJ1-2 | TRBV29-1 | CSVVEDGYTF
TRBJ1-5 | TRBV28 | CASSLSMGQGENQPQHF
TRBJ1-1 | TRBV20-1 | CSAGDRVNTEAFF
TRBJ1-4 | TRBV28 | CASSSGTGVYNEKLFF
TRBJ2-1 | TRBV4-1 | CASSQAWGINEQFF
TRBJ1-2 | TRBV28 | CASSPGEFPMRGYTF
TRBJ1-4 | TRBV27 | CASRKGQSAEKLFF
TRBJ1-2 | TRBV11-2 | CASSLGPAYYGYTF
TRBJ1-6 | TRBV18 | CASSPRPTGGPSSYNSPLHF
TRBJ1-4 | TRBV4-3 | CASSQAGTGVNEKLFF
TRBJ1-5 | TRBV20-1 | CSAKTGGNQPQHF
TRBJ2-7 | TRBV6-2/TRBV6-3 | CASSYGTSSYEQYF
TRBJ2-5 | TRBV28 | CASSPLAGNQETQYF
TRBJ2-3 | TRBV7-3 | CASSPPGLAVTDTQYF
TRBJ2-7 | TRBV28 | CASSPEGGGPYEQYF
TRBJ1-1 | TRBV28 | CASSFSRSFNTEAFF